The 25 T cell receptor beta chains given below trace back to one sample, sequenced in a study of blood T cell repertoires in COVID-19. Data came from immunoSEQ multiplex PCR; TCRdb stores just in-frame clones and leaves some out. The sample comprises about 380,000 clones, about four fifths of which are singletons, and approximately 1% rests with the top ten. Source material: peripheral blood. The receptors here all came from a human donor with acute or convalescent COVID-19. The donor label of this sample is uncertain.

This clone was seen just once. The CDR3: CASITGSSYNEQFF. CDR3 nucleotide sequence: TGTGCCAGCATAACAGGGAGCTCCTACAATGAGCAGTTCTTC. The chain links TRBV2 to TRBJ2-1, with a tentative D call TRBD1 (6 bases). The CDR3 is made up of 14 amino acids. CDR1 SNHLY and CDR2 FYNNEI come from the germline V gene. Trimming pared 7 bases from V and 0 bases from J, leaving 10 bases between.

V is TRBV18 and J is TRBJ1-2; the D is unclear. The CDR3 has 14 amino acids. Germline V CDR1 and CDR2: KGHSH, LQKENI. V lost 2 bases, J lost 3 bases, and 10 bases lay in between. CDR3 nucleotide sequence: TGTGCCAGCTCACCAAACTCATTAGACTATGGCTACACCTTC. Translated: CASSPNSLDYGYTF. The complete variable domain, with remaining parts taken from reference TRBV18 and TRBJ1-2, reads NAGVMQNPRHLVRRRGQEARLRCSPMKGHSHVYWYRQLPEEGLKFMVYLQKENIIDESGMPKERFSAEFPKEGPSILRIQQVVRGDSAAYFCASSPNSLDYGYTFGSGTRLTVV.

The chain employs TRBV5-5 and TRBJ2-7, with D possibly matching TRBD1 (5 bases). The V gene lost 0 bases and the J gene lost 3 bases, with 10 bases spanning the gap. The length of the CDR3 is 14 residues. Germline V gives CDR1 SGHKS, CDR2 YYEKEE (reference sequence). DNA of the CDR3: TGTGCCAGCAGCTTGGGACAGATTGTCTACGAGCAGTACTTC. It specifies CASSLGQIVYEQYF.

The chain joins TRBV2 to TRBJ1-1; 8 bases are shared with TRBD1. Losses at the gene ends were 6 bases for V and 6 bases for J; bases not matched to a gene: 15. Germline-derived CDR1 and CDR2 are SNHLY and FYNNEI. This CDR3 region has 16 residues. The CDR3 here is CASRDRASGVLSEAFF. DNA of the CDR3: TGTGCCAGCAGGGACAGGGCCTCGGGAGTCCTTTCTGAAGCTTTCTTT.

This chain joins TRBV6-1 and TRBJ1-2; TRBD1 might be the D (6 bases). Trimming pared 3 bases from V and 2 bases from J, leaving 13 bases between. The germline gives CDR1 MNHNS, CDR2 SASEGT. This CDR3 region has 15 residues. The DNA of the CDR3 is TGTGCCAGCAGTGACACAGGGCTCCCGAACTATGGCTACACCTTC. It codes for CASSDTGLPNYGYTF.

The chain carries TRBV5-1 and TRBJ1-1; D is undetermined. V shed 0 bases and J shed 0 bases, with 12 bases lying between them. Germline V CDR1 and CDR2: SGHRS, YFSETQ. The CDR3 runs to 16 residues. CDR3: CASSLGARAMNTEAFF. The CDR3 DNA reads TGCGCCAGCAGCTTGGGGGCGAGGGCTATGAACACTGAAGCTTTCTTT. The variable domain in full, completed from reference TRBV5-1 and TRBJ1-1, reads KAGVTQTPRYLIKTRGQQVTLSCSPISGHRSVSWYQQTPGQGLQFLFEYFSETQRNKGNFPGRFSGRQFSNSRSEMNVSTLELGDSALYLCASSLGARAMNTEAFFGQGTRLTVV.

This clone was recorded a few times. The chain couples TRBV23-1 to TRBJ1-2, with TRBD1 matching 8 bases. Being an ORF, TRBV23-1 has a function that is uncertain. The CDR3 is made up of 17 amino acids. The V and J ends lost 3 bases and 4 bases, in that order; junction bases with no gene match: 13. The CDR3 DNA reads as TGCGCCAGCAGTCAGGGCTTGCAGGGGGCGTGGATCTATGGCTACACCTTC. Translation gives CASSQGLQGAWIYGYTF.

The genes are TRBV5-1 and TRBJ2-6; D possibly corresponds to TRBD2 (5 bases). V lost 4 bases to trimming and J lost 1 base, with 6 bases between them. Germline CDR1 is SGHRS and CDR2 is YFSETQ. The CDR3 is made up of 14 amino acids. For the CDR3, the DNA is TGCGCCAGCAGCGGGAGTTCTGGGGCCAACGTCCTGACTTTC. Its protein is CASSGSSGANVLTF.

The CDR3 coding sequence is TGTGCCAGCGGAAAGGGGTCCACGAGAGGAAACACCATATATTTT. Its protein product is CASGKGSTRGNTIYF. The chain couples TRBV6-5 to TRBJ1-3, with a tentative D call TRBD1 (5 bases). V dropped 8 bases and J dropped 4 bases, with 18 bases sitting between them. This CDR3 is built from 15 residues. The V gene's germline CDR1 is MNHEY and CDR2 SVGAGI.

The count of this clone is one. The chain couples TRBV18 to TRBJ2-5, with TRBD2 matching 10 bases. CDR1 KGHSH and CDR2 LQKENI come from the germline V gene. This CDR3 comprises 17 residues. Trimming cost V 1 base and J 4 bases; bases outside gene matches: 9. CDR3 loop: CASSPQTSGKVLETQYF. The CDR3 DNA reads TGTGCCAGCTCACCACAAACTAGCGGGAAAGTGTTAGAGACCCAGTACTTC.

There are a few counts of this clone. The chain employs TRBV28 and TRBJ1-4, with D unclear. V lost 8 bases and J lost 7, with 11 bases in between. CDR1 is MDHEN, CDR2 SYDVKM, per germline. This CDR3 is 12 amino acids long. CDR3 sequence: CASLGSAEKLFF. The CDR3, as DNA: TGTGCCAGCCTCGGGTCCGCTGAAAAACTGTTTTTT.

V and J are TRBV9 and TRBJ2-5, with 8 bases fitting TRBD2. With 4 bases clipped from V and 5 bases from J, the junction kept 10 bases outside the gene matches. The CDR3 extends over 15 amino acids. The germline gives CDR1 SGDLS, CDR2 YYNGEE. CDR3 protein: CASSLGLAWPETQYF. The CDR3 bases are TGTGCCAGCAGCCTCGGACTAGCATGGCCTGAGACCCAGTACTTC.

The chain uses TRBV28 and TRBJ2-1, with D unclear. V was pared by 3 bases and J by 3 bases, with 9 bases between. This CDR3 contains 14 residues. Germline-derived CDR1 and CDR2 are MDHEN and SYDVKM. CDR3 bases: TGTGCCAGCAGTTTGTCACAGAGCTACAATGAGCAGTTCTTC. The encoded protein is CASSLSQSYNEQFF.

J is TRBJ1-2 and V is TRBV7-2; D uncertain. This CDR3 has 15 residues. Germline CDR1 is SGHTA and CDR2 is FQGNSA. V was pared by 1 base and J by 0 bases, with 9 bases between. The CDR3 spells CASSLGPAANYGYTF. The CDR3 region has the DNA TGTGCCAGCAGCTTAGGTCCCGCAGCTAACTATGGCTACACCTTC.

CDR3 amino acids: CASSPNPGTGGYEQYF. The CDR3 DNA follows: TGCGCCAGCAGCCCCAACCCCGGGACAGGGGGCTACGAGCAGTACTTC. J is TRBJ2-7 and V is TRBV5-1; TRBD1 matches 11 bases. J lost 3 bases, V lost 4 bases, and 9 bases had no gene match. Germline V lookup: CDR1 SGHRS, CDR2 YFSETQ. The CDR3 has 16 residues.

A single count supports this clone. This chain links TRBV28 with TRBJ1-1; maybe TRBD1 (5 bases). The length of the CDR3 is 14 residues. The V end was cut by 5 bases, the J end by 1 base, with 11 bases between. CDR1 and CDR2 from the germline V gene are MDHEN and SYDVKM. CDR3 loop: CASSMAGQNTEAFF. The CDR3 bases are TGTGCCAGCAGTATGGCAGGGCAGAACACTGAAGCTTTCTTT.

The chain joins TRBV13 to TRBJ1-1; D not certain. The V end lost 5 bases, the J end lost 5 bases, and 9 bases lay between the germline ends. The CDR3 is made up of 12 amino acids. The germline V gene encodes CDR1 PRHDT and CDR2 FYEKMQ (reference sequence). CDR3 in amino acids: CASSHPGTEAFF. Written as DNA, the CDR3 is TGTGCCAGCAGCCACCCGGGGACTGAAGCTTTCTTT.

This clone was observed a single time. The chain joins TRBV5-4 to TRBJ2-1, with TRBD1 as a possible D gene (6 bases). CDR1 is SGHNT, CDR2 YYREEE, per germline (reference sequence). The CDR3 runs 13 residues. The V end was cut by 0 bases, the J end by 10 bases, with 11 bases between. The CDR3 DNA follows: TGTGCCAGCAGCTTGGACAGGGACGGCGAGCAGTTCTTC. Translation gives CASSLDRDGEQFF.

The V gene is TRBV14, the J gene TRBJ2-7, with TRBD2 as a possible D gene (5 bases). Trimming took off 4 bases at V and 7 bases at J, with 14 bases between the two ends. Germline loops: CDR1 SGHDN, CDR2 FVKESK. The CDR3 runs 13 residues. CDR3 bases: TGTGCCAGCAGCCTCTCGGGGTCAAGAGAGCAGTACTTC. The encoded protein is CASSLSGSREQYF.

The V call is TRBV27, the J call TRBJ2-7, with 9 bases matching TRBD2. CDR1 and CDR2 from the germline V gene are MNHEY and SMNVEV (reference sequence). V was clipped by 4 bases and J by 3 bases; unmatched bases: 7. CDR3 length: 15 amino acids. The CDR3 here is CASSSPSGARYEQYF. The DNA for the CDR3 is TGTGCCAGCAGTTCGCCTAGCGGGGCACGCTACGAGCAGTACTTC.

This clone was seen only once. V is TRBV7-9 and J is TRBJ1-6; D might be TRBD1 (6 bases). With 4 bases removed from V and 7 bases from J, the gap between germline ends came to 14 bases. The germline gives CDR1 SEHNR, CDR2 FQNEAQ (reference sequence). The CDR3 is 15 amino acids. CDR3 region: CASSSTGTPNSPLHF. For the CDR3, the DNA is TGTGCCAGCAGCTCAACCGGGACACCCAATTCACCCCTCCACTTT.

The CDR3 is CASSPWGQGGNTEAFF. The CDR3 DNA reads as TGTGCCAGCTCACCATGGGGACAGGGTGGGAACACTGAAGCTTTCTTT. The chain combines TRBV18 with TRBJ1-1; 9 nucleotides agree with TRBD1. J lost 1 base, V lost 2 bases, and 5 bases had no gene match. CDR1 KGHSH and CDR2 LQKENI come from the germline V gene. The CDR3 is made up of 16 amino acids.

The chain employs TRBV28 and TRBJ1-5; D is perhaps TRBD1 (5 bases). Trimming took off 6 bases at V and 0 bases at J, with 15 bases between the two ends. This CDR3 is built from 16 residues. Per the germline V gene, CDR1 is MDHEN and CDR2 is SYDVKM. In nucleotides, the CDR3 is TGTGCCAGCAGCCTGCCCTGGGACTCTAGCAATCAGCCCCAGCATTTT. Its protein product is CASSLPWDSSNQPQHF.

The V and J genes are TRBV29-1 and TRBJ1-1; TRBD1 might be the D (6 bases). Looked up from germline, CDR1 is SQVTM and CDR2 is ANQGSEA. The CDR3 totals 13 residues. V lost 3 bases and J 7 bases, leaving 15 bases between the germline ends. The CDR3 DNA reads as TGCAGCGTTGAGGCGGGGGGCAATAATGAAGCTTTCTTT. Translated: CSVEAGGNNEAFF.

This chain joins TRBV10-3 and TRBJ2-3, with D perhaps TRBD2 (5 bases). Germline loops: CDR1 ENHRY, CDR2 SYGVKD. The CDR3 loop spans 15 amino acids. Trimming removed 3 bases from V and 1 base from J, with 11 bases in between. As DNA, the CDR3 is TGTGCCATCAGTGAAAGAGGAGCGGGCACAGATACGCAGTATTTT. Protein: CAISERGAGTDTQYF.